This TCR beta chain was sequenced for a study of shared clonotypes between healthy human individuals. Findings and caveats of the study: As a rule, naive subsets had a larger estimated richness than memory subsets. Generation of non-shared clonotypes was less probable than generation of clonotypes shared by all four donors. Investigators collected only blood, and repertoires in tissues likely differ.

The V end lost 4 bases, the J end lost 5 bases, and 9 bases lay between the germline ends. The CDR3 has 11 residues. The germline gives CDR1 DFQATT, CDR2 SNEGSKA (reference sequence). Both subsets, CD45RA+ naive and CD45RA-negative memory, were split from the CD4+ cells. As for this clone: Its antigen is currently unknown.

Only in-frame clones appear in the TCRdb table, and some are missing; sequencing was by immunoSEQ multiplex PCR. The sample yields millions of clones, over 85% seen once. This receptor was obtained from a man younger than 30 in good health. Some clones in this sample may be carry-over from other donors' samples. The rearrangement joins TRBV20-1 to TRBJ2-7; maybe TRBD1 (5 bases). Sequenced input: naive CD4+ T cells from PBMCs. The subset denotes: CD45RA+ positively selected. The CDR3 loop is CSATGYNEQYF. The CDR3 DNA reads TGCAGTGCTACAGGGTACAACGAGCAGTACTTC.